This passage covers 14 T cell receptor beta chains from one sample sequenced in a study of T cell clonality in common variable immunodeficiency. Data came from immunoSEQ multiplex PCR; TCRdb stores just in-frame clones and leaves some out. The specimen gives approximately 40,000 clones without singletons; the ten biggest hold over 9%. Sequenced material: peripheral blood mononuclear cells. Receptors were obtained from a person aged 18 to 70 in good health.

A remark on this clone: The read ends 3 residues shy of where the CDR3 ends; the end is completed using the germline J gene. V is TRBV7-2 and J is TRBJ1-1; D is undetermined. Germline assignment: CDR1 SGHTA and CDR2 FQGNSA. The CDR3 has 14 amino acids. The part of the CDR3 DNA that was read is TGTGCCAGCAGCCCCAGCCACGGCGGGTTGGAA. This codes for CASSPSHGGLE. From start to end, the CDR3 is CASSPSHGGLEAFF.

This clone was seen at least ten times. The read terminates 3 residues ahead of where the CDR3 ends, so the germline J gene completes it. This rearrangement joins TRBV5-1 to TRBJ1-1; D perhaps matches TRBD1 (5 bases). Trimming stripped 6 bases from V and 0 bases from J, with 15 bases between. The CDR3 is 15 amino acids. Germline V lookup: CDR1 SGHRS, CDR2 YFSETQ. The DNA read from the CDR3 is TGCGCCAGCACCACAATCGGACACCTGAACACTGAA. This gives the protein CASTTIGHLNTE. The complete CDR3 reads CASTTIGHLNTEAFF.

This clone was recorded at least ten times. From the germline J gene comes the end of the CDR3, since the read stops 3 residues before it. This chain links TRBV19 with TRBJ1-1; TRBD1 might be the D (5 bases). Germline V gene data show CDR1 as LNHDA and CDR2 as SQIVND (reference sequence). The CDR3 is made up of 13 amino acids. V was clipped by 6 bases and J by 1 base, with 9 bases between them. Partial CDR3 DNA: TGTGCCAGTAGGGAAACAGGGAACACTGAA. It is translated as CASRETGNTE. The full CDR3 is CASRETGNTEAFF.

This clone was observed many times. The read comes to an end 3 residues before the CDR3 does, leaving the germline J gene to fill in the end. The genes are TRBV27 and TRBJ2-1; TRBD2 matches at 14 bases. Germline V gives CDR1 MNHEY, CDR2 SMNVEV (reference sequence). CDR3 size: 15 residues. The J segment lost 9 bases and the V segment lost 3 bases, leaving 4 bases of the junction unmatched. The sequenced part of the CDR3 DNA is TGTGCCAGCAGTTTCGAGACTAGCGGGAGGGGTGAG. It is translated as CASSFETSGRGE. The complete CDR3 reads CASSFETSGRGEQFF.

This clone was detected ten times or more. CDR3 DNA, as far as it was read: TGCAGCGTTGAGAGTCGACTAGCGGGAGGGCGGACAGGCACAGATACG. Its protein product is CSVESRLAGGRTGTDT. The entire CDR3 reads CSVESRLAGGRTGTDTQYF. The rearrangement links TRBV29-1 to TRBJ2-3; TRBD2 matches at 14 bases. The sequence runs out 3 residues before the end of the CDR3; the remainder is reconstructed from the germline J gene. From germline, CDR1 is SQVTM and CDR2 ANQGSEA. Losses at the gene ends were 3 bases for V and 1 base for J; bases not matched to a gene: 12. This CDR3 is 19 amino acids long.

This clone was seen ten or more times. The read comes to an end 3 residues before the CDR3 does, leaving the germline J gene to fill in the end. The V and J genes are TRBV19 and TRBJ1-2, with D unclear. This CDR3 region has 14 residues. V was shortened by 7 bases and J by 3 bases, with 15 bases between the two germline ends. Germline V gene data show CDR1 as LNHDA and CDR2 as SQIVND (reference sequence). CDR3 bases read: TGTGCCAGTACCCGAGGTCAGTCCTACTATGGC. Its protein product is CASTRGQSYYG. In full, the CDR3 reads CASTRGQSYYGYTF.

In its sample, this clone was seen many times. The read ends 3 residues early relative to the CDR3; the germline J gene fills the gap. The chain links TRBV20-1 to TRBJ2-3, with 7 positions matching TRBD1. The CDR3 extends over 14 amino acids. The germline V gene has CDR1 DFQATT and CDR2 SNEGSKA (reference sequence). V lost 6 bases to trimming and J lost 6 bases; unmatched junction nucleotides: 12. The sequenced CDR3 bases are TGCAGTGCCACCCCCGACAGGGCACGGGATACG. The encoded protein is CSATPDRARDT. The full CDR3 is CSATPDRARDTQYF.

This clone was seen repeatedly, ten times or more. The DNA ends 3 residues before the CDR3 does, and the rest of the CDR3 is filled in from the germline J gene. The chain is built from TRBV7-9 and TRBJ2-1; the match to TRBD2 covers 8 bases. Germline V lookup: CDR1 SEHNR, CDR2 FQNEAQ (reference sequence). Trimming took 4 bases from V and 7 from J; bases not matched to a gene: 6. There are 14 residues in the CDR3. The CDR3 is CASSSLAERNEQFF. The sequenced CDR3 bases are TGTGCCAGCAGCTCACTAGCGGAGAGGAATGAG. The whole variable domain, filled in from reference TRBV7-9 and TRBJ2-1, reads DTGVSQNPRHKITKRGQNVTFRCDPISEHNRLYWYRQTLGQGPEFLTYFQNEAQLEKSRLLSDRFSAERPKGSFSTLEIQRTEQGDSAMYLCASSSLAERNEQFFGPGTRLTVL.

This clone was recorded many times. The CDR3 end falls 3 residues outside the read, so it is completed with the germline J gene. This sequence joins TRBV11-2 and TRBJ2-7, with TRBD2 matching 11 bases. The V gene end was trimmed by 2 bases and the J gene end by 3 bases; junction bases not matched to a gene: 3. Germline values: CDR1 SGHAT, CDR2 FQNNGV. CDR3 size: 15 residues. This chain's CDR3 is CASSLLAGGGYEQYF. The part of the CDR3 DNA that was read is TGTGCCAGCAGCTTACTAGCGGGAGGTGGCTACGAG.

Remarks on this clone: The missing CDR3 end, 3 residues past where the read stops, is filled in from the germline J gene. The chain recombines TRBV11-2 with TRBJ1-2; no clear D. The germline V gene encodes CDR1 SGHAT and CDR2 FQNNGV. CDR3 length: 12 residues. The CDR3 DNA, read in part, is TGTGCCAGCAGCTTAGGGACTGGGGTT. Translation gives CASSLGTGV. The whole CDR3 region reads CASSLGTGVYTF.

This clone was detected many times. The CDR3 DNA, read in part, is TGTGCCAGCAGCCCCTATCCGGTGAGAGATGGC. Translating gives CASSPYPVRDG. The entire CDR3 protein is CASSPYPVRDGYTF. The V and J genes are TRBV7-2 and TRBJ1-2; D is unresolved. The DNA ends 3 residues before the CDR3 does, and the rest of the CDR3 is filled in from the germline J gene. V gave up 5 bases and J gave up 6 bases, with 16 bases separating them. The CDR3 covers 14 residues. Germline-derived CDR1 and CDR2 are SGHTA and FQGNSA.

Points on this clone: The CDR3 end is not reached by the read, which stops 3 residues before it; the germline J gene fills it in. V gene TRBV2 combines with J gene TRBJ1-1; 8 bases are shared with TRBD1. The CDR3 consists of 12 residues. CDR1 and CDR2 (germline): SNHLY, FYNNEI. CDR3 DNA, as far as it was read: TGTGCCAGCAGCGGACAGGGCTTGGAA. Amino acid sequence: CASSGQGLE. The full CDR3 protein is CASSGQGLEAFF.

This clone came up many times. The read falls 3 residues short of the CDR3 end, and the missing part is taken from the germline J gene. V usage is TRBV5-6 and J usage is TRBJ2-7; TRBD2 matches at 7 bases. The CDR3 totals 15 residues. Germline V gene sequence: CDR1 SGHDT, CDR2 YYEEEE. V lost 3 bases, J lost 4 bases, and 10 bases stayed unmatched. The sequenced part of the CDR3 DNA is TGTGCCAGCAGCTCCTCTTCTAGCGGTAAATACGAG. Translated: CASSSSSSGKYE. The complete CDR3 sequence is CASSSSSSGKYEQYF. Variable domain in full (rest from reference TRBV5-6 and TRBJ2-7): DAGVTQSPTHLIKTRGQQVTLRCSPKSGHDTVSWYQQALGQGPQFIFQYYEEEERQRGNFPDRFSGHQFPNYSSELNVNALLLGDSALYLCASSSSSSGKYEQYFGPGTRLTVT.

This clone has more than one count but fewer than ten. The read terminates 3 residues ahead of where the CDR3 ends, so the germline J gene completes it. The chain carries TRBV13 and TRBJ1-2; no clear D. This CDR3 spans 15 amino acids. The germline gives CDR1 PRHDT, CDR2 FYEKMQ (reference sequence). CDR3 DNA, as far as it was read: TGTGCCAGCAGCTCCCAACTAGGCCCCTCCGACGAC. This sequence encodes CASSSQLGPSDD. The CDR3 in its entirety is CASSSQLGPSDDYTF. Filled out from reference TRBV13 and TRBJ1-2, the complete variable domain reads AAGVIQSPRHLIKEKRETATLKCYPIPRHDTVYWYQQGPGQDPQFLISFYEKMQSDKGSIPDRFSAQQFSDYHSELNMSSLELGDSALYFCASSSQLGPSDDYTFGSGTRLTVV.